The T cell receptor (beta chain) under discussion was sequenced for a study of T-cell reconstitution after alpha-beta-depleted transplantation in children. A library of TCRbeta sequences, prepared with unique molecular identifiers, was generated. TCRdb ran MiXCR on the PCR reads and lists one entry per CDR3 protein. Altogether fewer than 350,000 distinct CDR3 sequences are present, about 9.9% being singletons, with the ten largest covering about a quarter. The V and J ends lost 0 bases and 4 bases, in that order; junction bases with no gene match: 3. Germline CDR1 and CDR2: MNHEY and SVGAGI. The CDR3 is 15 amino acids. General study points: T-cell counts and diversity at one year post-transplant came mainly from newly produced T cells. The study traced high day-60 TCRbeta diversity in some patients to surviving recipient T cells and thymic progenitors. Where alpha-beta T cells came from about two months after transplant was reportedly several hundred expanded graft clones.

A note on this clonotype: What it binds is not known.

V usage is TRBV6-5 and J usage is TRBJ2-1, with 7 nucleotides matching TRBD2. The source material was peripheral blood, sampled 180 days after TCRalphabeta/CD19-depleted stem cell transplant. The source is a male patient between 2 and 10 years old who had a stem cell transplant for chronic granulomatous disease, so the T cells may come from the graft donor. CDR3 nucleotide sequence: TGTGCCAGCAGTTACTCCGGGACTACTTACAATGAGCAGTTCTTC. This encodes CASSYSGTTYNEQFF.